Listed below are T cell receptor beta chains from one sample, sequenced in a study of T-cell memory formation after mild COVID-19. TCRdb reprocessed the 5' RACE reads via MiXCR and lists one record per CDR3 protein. The data contain almost 250,000 distinct CDR3 sequences, roughly 15% of them singletons. Input material: PBMCs or a T cell subset sorted from them (not recorded which). All receptors come from an adult woman who had mild COVID-19 (a few samples of this study predate the infection). Cell type and time point are not known. Each CDR3 is given without its conserved first and last residue. The D gene is left open where the match is weak.

V	D	CDR3
TRBV27	TRBD1	ASSSAGTGVSEQY
TRBV7-8	TRBD2	ASSLGLAGNNEQF
TRBV24-1	.	ATSDFTRTQETQY
TRBV27	TRBD1	ASSWTGGHEQY
TRBV5-4	TRBD1	ASSLPSSKRTGGPYNEQF
TRBV9	TRBD1	ASSPGQVDTEAF
TRBV6-1	.	ASSESSGWRPQH
TRBV12-5	TRBD1	ASGTTRTGNNQPQH
TRBV4-1	.	ASSQEMIGRGGGYT
TRBV30	TRBD1	ACNTGGRAQQY
TRBV2	.	ASGPPRVRSYEQY
TRBV5-4	.	ASSPASDTQY
TRBV3-1	.	ASSQVGSEAF
TRBV5-1	.	ASSLLISGYTGELF
TRBV12-3/TRBV12-4	TRBD1	ASSTDRVSPLH
TRBV7-3	.	ASSLNPTPAGTTAF
TRBV6-6	TRBD1	ASSSTGAGNTIY
TRBV14	TRBD1	ASSRRQGTPYEQY
TRBV2	TRBD1	ASTGTGTNTGELF
TRBV19	.	ASSISGGDATNEKLF
TRBV30	.	AWSYSGQTRNTIY
TRBV11-2	TRBD2	ASSRGLATYEQY
TRBV7-6	.	ASSRFSLLRF
TRBV2	.	ASIASGDETQY
TRBV7-8	TRBD2	ASSLGRTSGTNTGELF
TRBV11-1	.	ASSLAGVGVYTEAF
TRBV29-1	.	SVGGGNSPLH
TRBV2	.	ASKSGPYEQY
TRBV29-1	TRBD2	SVPSNRREDDEQF
TRBV5-1	TRBD1	ASSSKQGQLNTEAF
TRBV15	.	ATSRGDGDFTDTQY